This TCR beta chain was found in a study of Tregs in tolerant kidney transplant recipients. About this clone: The antigen remains unidentified. The CDR3 end is not reached by the read, which stops 3 residues before it; the germline J gene fills it in.

The V gene end was trimmed by 0 bases and the J gene end by 5 bases; junction bases not matched to a gene: 6. This CDR3 comprises 18 residues. Germline lookup yields CDR1 SGHVS and CDR2 FQNEAQ. FACS sorting followed a roughly six-day coculture of CFSE-labeled recipient PBMCs with irradiated graft donor PBMCs. Study findings and constraints: Few patients were studied, so findings need validation in larger groups.

Assay used: immunoSEQ multiplex PCR; TCRdb lists only in-frame clones, some missing. The sample spans roughly 2,000 clones; the ten largest clones claim 5.7%. This clonotype originated in a human patient who received a combined kidney and bone marrow transplant. Here the sequenced sample was CD8+ T cells from blood cultured with allogeneic cells, taken before the transplant. V is TRBV7-8 and J is TRBJ2-5; 16 nucleotides match TRBD2. The CDR3 DNA, read in part, is TGTGCCAGCAGCTTAGCGCGGGGACTAGCGGGGGGGCGGGAGACC. It yields the protein CASSLARGLAGGRET. In full, the CDR3 is CASSLARGLAGGRETQYF. Complete variable domain (other parts from reference TRBV7-8 and TRBJ2-5): GAGVSQSPRYKVAKRGQDVALRCDPISGHVSLFWYQQALGQGPEFLTYFQNEAQLDKSGLPSDRFFAERPEGSVSTLKIQRTQQEDSAVYLCASSLARGLAGGRETQYFGPGTRLLVL.